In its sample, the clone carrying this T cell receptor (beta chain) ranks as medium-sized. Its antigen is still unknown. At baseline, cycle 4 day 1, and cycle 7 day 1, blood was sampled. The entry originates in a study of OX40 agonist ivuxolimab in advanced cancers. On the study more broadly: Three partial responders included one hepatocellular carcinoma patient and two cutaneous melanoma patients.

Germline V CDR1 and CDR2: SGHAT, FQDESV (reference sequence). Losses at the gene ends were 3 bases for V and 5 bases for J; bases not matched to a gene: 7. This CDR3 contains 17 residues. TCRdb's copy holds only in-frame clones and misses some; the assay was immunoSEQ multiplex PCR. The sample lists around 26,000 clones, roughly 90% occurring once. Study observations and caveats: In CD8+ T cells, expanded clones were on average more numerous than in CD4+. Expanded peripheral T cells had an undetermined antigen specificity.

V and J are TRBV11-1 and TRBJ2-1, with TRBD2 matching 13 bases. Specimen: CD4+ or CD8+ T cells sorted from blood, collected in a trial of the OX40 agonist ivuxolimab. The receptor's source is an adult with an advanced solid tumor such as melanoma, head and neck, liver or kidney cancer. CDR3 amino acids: CASSLARLAGGHNEQFF. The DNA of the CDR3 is TGTGCCAGCAGCTTGGCCCGACTAGCGGGGGGCCACAATGAGCAGTTCTTC.